This T cell receptor (beta chain) is from a study of beta chain features in type 1 diabetes. Study-wide results and caveats: For Type 1 diabetes patients, all four CD4+ subsets carried TCRB CDR3s that were moderately but significantly shorter.

This clone was seen only a few times. The antigen remains unidentified. The germline V gene has CDR1 SEHNR and CDR2 FQNEAQ (reference sequence). Deletions cut 4 bases from V and 1 base from J, with 7 bases between. This CDR3 contains 14 residues. A single heparinised blood sample, averaging around 0.11 L, was obtained per donor. The whole isolated RNA underwent reverse transcription, so sequencing captured expressed TCRB transcripts. Data came from immunoSEQ multiplex PCR; TCRdb stores just in-frame clones and leaves some out. The sample includes under 350,000 clones, around an eighth of them seen just once.

V and J are TRBV7-9 and TRBJ2-2, with D maybe TRBD1 (5 bases). The source material was naive CD4+ T cells from blood. The TCR sequence derives from a man younger than 40 with type 1 diabetes. The CDR3 nucleotides are TGTGCCAGCAGCTCCAGGGTGAACACCGGGGAGCTGTTTTTT. It is translated as CASSSRVNTGELFF.